The sequence of this T cell receptor beta chain was determined in a study of Ad26.COV2.S vaccination and SARS-CoV-2 variants. Study-level results: Spike-specific TCR breadth in vaccine recipients exceeded that seen in placebo recipients. For non-spike TCRs, breadth in vaccine recipients resembled that in placebo recipients.

Germline V CDR1 and CDR2: LNHDA, SQIVND (reference sequence). V was trimmed by 2 bases and J by 2 bases, leaving 15 bases between them. This CDR3 is built from 16 residues. Details on this clone: The antigen is not known.

The treatment is: around 19 received Ad26.COV2.S at low or high dose, single or two shots; 5 received placebo; per-sample allocation not given. Each sample was drawn 63 days after the first injection (of vaccine or placebo). Ad26.COV2.S expressed prefusion-stabilized spike from the original Wuhan strain. Repertoires were generated with immunoSEQ multiplex PCR, while TCRdb's copy carries only in-frame clones and drops some. The table includes around 400,000 clones, around 90% detected once. The V and J genes are TRBV19 and TRBJ2-5; unclear D gene. The receptor comes from a person aged 18-65 years who received the Ad26.COV2.S COVID-19 vaccine or a placebo. The material sequenced was peripheral blood, taken in a trial of Ad26.COV2.S vaccine versus placebo. CDR3 amino acids: CASSILAGRNQETQYF. DNA of the CDR3: TGTGCCAGTAGTATATTAGCCGGACGGAATCAAGAGACCCAGTACTTC.